This TCR beta chain stems from a study of CD8+ T cells in alopecia areata. Germline assignment: CDR1 MGHRA and CDR2 YSYEKL. Trimming pared 5 bases from V and 4 bases from J, leaving 17 bases between. The CDR3 extends over 15 amino acids. Treatment denoted: oral pan-JAK inhibitor, 5-10 mg twice daily. Peripheral blood samples and lesional scalp punch biopsies were obtained from alopecia areata patients. Once RNA had been extracted, it was reverse transcribed into cDNA to act as the sequencing template. Sequencing was performed with immunoSEQ multiplex PCR; in TCRdb, only in-frame clones are kept and a portion is missing. This sample yields some 170,000 clones, of which roughly 63% are seen a single time; roughly 16% belongs to the top ten.

The sample consisted of CD4+ T cells sorted from blood, taken between weeks 55 and 65, from a patient treated with tofacitinib. This receptor was identified in a human donor with alopecia areata. The rearrangement uses TRBV4-1 and TRBJ2-5; possible D gene TRBD2, 7 bases. The CDR3 sequence is CASSSRGSGGETQYF. The CDR3 DNA reads as TGCGCCAGCAGCTCCAGGGGTTCGGGAGGAGAGACCCAGTACTTC.